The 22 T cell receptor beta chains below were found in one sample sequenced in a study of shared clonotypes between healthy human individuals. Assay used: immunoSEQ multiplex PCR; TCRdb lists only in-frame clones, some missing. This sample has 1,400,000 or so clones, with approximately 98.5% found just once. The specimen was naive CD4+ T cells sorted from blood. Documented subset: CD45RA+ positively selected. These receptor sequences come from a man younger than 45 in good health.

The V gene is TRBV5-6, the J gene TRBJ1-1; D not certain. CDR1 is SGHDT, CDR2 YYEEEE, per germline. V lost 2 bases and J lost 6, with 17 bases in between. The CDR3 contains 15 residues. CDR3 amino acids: CASSFTVRVRPEAFF. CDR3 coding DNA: TGTGCCAGCAGCTTCACAGTTCGGGTTAGACCTGAAGCTTTCTTT.

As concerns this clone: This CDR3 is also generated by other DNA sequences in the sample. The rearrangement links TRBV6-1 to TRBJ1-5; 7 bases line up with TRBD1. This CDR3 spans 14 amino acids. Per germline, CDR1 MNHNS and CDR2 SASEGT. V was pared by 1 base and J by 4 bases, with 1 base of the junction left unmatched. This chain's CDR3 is CASSEVRGNQPQHF. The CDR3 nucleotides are TGTGCCAGCAGTGAAGTCAGGGGGAATCAGCCCCAGCATTTT.

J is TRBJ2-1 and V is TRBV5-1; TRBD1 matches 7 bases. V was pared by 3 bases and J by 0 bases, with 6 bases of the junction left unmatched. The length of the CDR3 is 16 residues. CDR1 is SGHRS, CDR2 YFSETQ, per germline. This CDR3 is CASSSETGDSYNEQFF. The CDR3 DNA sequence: TGCGCCAGCAGCTCCGAAACAGGGGACTCCTACAATGAGCAGTTCTTC.

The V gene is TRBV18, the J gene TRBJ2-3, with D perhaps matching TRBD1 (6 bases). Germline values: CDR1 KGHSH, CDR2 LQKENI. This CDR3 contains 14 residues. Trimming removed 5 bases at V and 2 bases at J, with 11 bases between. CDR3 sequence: CASSNRADTDTQYF. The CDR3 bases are TGTGCCAGCTCAAACAGGGCCGACACAGATACGCAGTATTTT. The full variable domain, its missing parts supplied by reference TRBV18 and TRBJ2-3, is NAGVMQNPRHLVRRRGQEARLRCSPMKGHSHVYWYRQLPEEGLKFMVYLQKENIIDESGMPKERFSAEFPKEGPSILRIQQVVRGDSAAYFCASSNRADTDTQYFGPGTRLTVL.

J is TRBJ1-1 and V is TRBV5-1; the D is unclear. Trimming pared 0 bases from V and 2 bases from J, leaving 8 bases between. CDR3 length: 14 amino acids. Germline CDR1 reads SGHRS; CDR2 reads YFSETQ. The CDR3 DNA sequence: TGCGCCAGCAGCTTGGCACAGATTAACACTGAAGCTTTCTTT. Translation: CASSLAQINTEAFF.

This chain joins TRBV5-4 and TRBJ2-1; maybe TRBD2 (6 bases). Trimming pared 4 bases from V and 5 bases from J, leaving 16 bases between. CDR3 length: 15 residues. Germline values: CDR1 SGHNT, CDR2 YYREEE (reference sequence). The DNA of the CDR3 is TGTGCCAGCAGCCTCGGGGTAGCGGACCACAATGAGCAGTTCTTC. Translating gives CASSLGVADHNEQFF.

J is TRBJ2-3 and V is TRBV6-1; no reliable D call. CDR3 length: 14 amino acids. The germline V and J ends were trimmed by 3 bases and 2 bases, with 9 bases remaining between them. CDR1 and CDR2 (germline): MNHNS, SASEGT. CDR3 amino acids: CASSDGRATDTQYF. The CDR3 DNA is TGTGCCAGCAGTGATGGTCGCGCCACAGATACGCAGTATTTT.

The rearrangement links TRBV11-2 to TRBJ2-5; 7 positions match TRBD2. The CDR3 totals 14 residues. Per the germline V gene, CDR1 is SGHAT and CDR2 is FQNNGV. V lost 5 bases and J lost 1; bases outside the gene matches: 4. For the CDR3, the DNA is TGTGCCAGCAGCCCCTGGACTAGCCAAGAGACCCAGTACTTC. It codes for CASSPWTSQETQYF. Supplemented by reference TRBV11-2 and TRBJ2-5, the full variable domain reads EAGVAQSPRYKIIEKRQSVAFWCNPISGHATLYWYQQILGQGPKLLIQFQNNGVVDDSQLPKDRFSAERLKGVDSTLKIQPAKLEDSAVYLCASSPWTSQETQYFGPGTRLLVL.

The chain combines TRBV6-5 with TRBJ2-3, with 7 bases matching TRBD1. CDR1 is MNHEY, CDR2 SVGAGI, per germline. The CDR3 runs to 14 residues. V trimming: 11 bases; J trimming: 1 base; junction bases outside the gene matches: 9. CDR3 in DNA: TGTGCCGTAAGACAGGGCCATCGCACAGATACGCAGTATTTT. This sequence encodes CAVRQGHRTDTQYF.

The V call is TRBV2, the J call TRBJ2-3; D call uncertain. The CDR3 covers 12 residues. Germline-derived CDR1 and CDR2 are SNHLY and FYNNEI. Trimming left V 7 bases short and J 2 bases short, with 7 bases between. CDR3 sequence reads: CASTTATDTQYF. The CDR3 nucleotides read TGTGCCAGCACTACGGCCACAGATACGCAGTATTTT.

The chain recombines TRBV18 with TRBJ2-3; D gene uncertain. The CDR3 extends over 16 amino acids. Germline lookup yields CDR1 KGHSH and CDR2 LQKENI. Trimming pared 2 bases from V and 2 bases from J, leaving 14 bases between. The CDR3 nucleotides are TGTGCCAGCTCACCATTGTCGAAAGGGTTCACAGATACGCAGTATTTT. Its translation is CASSPLSKGFTDTQYF.

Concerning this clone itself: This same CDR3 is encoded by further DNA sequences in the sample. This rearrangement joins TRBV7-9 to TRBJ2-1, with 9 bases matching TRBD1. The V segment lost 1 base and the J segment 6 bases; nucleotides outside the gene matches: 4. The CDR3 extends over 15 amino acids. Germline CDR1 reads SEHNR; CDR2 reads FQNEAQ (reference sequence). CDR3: CASSLGGQGINEQFF. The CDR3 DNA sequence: TGTGCCAGCAGCTTAGGGGGACAGGGCATCAATGAGCAGTTCTTC.

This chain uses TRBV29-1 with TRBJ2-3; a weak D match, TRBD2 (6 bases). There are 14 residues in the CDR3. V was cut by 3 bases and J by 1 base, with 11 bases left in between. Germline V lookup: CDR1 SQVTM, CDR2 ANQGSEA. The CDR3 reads CSVDPGEGTDTQYF. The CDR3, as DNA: TGCAGCGTTGATCCGGGAGAAGGCACAGATACGCAGTATTTT.

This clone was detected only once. The CDR3 loop is CSGWDRSYEQYF. The CDR3 DNA is TGCAGCGGGTGGGACCGGTCCTACGAGCAGTACTTC. This chain joins TRBV29-1 and TRBJ2-7, with D possibly called TRBD1 or TRBD2 (5 bases each). V was shortened by 7 bases and J by 1 base, with 11 bases between the two germline ends. The CDR3 is 12 residues long. CDR1 is SQVTM, CDR2 ANQGSEA, per germline.

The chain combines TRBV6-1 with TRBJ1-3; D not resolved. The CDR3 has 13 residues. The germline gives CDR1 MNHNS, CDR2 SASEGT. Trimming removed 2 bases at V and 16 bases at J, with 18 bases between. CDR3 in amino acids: CASSELGETRGYF. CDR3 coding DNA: TGTGCCAGCAGTGAACTGGGAGAAACTCGAGGTTATTTT.

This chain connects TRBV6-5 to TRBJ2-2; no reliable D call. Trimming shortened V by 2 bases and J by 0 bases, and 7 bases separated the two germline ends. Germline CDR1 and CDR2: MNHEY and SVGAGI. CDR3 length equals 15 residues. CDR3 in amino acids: CASSYQATNTGELFF. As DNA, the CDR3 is TGTGCCAGCAGTTACCAGGCTACGAACACCGGGGAGCTGTTTTTT.

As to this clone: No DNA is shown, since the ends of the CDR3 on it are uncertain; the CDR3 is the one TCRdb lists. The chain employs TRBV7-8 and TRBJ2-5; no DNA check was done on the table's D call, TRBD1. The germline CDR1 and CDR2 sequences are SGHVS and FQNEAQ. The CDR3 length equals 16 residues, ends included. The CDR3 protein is CGPPRQGYSCGETQYF.

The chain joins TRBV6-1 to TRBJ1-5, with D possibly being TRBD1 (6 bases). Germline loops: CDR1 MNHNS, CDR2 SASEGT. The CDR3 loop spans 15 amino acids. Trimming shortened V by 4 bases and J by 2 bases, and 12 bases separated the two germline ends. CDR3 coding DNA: TGTGCCAGCAGTGCAACAGGGAGGGGCAATCAGCCCCAGCATTTT. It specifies CASSATGRGNQPQHF.

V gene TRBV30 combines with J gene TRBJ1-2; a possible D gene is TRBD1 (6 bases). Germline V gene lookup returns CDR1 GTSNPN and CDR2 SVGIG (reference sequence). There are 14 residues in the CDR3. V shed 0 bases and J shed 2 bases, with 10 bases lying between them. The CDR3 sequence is CAWSVPDSNYGYTF. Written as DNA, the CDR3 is TGTGCCTGGAGTGTACCGGACAGCAACTATGGCTACACCTTC.

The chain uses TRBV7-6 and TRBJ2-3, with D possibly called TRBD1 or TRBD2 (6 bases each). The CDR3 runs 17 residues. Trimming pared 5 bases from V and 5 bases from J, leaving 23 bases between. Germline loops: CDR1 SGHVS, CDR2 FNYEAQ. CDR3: CASSDILVGGRLDTQYF. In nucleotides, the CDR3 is TGTGCCAGCAGCGATATACTTGTTGGGGGGCGCTTAGATACGCAGTATTTT.

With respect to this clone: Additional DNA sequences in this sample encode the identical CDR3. DNA of the CDR3: TGTGCCAGCAGCCCGTCCTACGAGCAGTACTTC. Amino acid sequence: CASSPSYEQYF. This rearrangement joins TRBV6-6 to TRBJ2-7, with D uncertain. The germline V gene encodes CDR1 MNHNY and CDR2 SVGAGI (reference sequence). Trimming cost V 6 bases and J 1 base, with 4 bases left between them. CDR3 length: 11 residues.

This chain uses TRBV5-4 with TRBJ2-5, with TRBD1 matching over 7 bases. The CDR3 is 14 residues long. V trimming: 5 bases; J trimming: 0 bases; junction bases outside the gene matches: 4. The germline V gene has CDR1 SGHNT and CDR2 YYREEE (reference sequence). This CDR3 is CASSLDRYQETQYF. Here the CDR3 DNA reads TGTGCCAGCAGTCTGGACAGGTACCAAGAGACCCAGTACTTC.